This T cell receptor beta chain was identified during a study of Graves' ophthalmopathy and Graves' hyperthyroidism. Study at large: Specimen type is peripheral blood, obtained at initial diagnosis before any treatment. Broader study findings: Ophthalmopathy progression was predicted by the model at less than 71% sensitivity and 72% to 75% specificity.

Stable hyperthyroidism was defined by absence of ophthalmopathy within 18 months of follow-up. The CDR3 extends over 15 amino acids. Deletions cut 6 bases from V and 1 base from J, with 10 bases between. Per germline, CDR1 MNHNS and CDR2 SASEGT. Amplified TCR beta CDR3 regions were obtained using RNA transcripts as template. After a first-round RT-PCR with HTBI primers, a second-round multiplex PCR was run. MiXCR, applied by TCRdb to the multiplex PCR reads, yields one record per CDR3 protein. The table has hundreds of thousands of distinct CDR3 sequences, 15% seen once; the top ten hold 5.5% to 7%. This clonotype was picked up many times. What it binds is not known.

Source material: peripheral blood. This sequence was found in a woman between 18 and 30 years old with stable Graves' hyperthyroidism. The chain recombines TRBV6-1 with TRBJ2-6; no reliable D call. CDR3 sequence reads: CASRALRSGANVLTF. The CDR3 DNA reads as TGTGCCAGCAGGGCCCTTAGATCTGGGGCCAACGTCCTGACTTTC.